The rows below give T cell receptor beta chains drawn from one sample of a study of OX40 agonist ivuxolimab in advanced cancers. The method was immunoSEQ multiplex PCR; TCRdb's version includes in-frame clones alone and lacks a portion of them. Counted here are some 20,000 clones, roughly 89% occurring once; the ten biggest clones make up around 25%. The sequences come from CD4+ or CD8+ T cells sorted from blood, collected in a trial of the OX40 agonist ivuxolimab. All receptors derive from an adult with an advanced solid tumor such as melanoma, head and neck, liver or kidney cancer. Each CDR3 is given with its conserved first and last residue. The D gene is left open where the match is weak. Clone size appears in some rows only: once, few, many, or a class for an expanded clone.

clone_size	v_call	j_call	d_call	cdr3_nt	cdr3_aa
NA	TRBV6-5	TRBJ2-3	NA	TGTGCCAGCACCCCGGACGGGGTCGGGCAGTATTTT	CASTPDGVGQYF
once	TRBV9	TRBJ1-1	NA	TGTGCCAGCAGCCCTGGGGGAGGTTGGAACACTGAAGCTTTCTTT	CASSPGGGWNTEAFF
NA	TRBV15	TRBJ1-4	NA	TGTGCCACCAGCGGATACCCCAGCTCCTCGGGTAATGAAAAACTGTTTTTT	CATSGYPSSSGNEKLFF
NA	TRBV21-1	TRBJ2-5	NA	TGTGCCAGCAGCAAAGGCGACGGACCCTATCACCCCCAAGAGACCCAGTACTTC	CASSKGDGPYHPQETQYF
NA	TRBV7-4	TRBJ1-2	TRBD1	TGTGCCAGCAGGACACGACGGGACAGCTATGGCTACACCTTC	CASRTRRDSYGYTF
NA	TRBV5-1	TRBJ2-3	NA	TGCGCCAGCAGCTTGCTAGGAGAGGGAGATACGCAGTATTTT	CASSLLGEGDTQYF
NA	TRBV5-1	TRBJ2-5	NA	TGCGCCAGCAGCTCCCCCGGGGGAGTGACGTCGCTTAGGGAGACCCAGTACTTC	CASSSPGGVTSLRETQYF
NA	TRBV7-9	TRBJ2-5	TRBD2	TGTGCCAGCAGCAGGACTAGCGGGGGGCCCGCGACCCAGTACTTC	CASSRTSGGPATQYF
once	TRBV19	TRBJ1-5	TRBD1	TGTGCCAGTACAGACAGGGTCGGTCATCAGCCCCAGCATTTT	CASTDRVGHQPQHF
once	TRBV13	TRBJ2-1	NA	TGTGCCAGCAGCTTAAGGCAGCGCTCCTACAATGAGCAGTTCTTC	CASSLRQRSYNEQFF
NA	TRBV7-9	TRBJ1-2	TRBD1	TGTGCCAGCAGCTTAGGGACAGGGGGCGTCGATGGCTACACCTTC	CASSLGTGGVDGYTF
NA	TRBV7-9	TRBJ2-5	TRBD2	TGTGCCAGCGGCAGACCGCTAGCGGGGTGGGAGACCCAGTACTTC	CASGRPLAGWETQYF
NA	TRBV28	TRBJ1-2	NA	TGTGCCAGCAGTCCCTTAGGCATTGTAAACTATGGCTACACCTTC	CASSPLGIVNYGYTF
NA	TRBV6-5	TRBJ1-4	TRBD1	TGTGCCAGCAGCGGACAGGGGGCGGGAGATGAAAAACTGTTTTTT	CASSGQGAGDEKLFF
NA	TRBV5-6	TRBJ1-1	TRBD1	TGTGCCAGCAGCCGTACAGGGGGCGAGGCAGCTTTCTTT	CASSRTGGEAAFF
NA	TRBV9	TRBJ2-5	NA	TGTGCCAGCAGTGGTGGGGGTACCGGGGAGACCCAGTACTTC	CASSGGGTGETQYF
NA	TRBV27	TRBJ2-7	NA	TGTGCCAGCAGTTTATTAGACAGCTCCTACGAGCAGTACTTC	CASSLLDSSYEQYF
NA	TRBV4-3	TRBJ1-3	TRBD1	TGCGCCAGCAGCCAAGATGGAAAAACAGGGGACACCATATATTTT	CASSQDGKTGDTIYF
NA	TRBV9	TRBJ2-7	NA	TGTGCCAGCAGCGTATCCGAGACGCCCGCATACGAGCAGTACTTC	CASSVSETPAYEQYF
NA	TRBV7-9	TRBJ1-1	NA	TGTGCCAGCAGCTCCTTCGAAACTGAAGCTTTCTTT	CASSSFETEAFF
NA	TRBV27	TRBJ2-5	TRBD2	TGTGCCAGCAGCGGCGGGGGGGCCTTTCGGGAGACCCAGTACTTC	CASSGGGAFRETQYF
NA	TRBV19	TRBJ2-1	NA	TGTGCCAGTAGTATAATCCCGGCAGGGATGGTCAATGAGCAGTTCTTC	CASSIIPAGMVNEQFF
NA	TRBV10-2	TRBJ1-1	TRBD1	TGCGCCAGCAGTGTCGGGGACAGGGGTTTCACTGAAGCTTTCTTT	CASSVGDRGFTEAFF
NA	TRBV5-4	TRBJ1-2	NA	TGTGCCAGCTCCAGGGACGACAATTCCTATGGCTACACCTTC	CASSRDDNSYGYTF
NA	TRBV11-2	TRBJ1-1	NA	TGTGCCAGCAGCTTAGTGAAGGGGTTGGGGTGGAACACTGAAGCTTTCTTT	CASSLVKGLGWNTEAFF
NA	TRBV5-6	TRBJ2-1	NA	TGTGCCAGCAGCTTGACGATGGGTGAGCAGTTCTTC	CASSLTMGEQFF
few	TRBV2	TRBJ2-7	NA	TGTGCCAGCAGTGAAGCAACAGAAATGGAGTACTTC	CASSEATEMEYF
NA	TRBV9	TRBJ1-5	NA	TGTGCCAGCGGGAACGAAGGAAGTCAGCCCCAGCATTTT	CASGNEGSQPQHF
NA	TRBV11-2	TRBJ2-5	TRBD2	TGTGCCAGCAAACACCCCGGGACTAGCTTCCAAGAGACCCAGTACTTC	CASKHPGTSFQETQYF